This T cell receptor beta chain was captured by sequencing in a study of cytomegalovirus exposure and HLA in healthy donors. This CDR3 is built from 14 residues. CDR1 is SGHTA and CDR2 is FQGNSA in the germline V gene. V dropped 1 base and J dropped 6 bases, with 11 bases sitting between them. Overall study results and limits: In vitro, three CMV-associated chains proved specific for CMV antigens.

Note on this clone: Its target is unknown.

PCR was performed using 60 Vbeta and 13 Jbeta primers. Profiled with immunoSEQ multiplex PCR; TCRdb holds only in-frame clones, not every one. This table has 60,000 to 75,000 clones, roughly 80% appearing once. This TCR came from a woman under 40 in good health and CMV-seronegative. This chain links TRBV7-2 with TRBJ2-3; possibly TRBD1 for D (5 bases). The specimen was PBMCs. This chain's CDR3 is CASSLGRGQDTQYF. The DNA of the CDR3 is TGTGCCAGCAGCTTAGGAAGGGGTCAGGATACGCAGTATTTT.